This T cell receptor beta chain was recorded in a study of OX40 agonist ivuxolimab in advanced cancers. The repertoire was sequenced with immunoSEQ multiplex PCR; TCRdb's copy has only in-frame clones and lacks some. Of tens of thousands of clones listed, 80% to 90% are singletons. On cycle 4 day 1 and cycle 7 day 1, as well as at baseline, blood was sampled. The CDR3 covers 15 residues. V lost 2 bases and J lost 0, with 10 bases in between. Per the germline V gene, CDR1 is MNHNY and CDR2 is SVGAGI (reference sequence). This sequence was found in an adult with an advanced solid tumor such as melanoma, head and neck, liver or kidney cancer. This chain joins TRBV6-6 and TRBJ1-1; D is unclear. The sample in question was CD4+ or CD8+ T cells sorted from blood, obtained in a trial of the OX40 agonist ivuxolimab. In nucleotides, the CDR3 is TGTGCCAGCAGTTACGACCAGGCCCTGAACACTGAAGCTTTCTTT. It specifies CASSYDQALNTEAFF.